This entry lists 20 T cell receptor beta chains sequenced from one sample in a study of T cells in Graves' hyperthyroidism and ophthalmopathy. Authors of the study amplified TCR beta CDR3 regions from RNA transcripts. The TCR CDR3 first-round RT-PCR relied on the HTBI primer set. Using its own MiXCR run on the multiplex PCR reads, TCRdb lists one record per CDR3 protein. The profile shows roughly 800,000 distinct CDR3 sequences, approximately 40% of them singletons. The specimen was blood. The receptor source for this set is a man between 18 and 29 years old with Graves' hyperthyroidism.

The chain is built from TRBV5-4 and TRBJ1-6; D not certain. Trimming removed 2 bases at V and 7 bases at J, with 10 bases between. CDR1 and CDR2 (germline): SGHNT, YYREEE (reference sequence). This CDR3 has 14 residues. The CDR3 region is CASSFRADNSPLHF. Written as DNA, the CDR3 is TGTGCCAGCAGCTTTAGGGCAGACAATTCACCCCTCCACTTT.

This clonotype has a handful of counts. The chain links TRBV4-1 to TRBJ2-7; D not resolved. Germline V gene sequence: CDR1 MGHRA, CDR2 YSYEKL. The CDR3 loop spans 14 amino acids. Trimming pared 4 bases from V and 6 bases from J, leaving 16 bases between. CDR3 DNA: TGCGCCAGCAGCCCCCCATCCGCGGTCGTCGAGCAGTACTTC. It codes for CASSPPSAVVEQYF.

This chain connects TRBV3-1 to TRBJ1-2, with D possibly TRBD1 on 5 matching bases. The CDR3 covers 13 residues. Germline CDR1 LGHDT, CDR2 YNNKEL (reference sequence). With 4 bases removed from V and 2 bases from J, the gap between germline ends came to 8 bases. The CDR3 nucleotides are TGTGCCAGCAGCCGAGGGGAGAACTATGGCTACACCTTC. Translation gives CASSRGENYGYTF.

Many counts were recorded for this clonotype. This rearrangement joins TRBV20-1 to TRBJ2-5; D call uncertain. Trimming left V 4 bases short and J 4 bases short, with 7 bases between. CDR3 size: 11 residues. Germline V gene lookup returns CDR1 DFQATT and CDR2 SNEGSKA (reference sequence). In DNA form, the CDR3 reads TGCAGTGCTACCTTTGGAGAGACCCAGTACTTC. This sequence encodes CSATFGETQYF.

This CDR3 reads CSQQGSGATEAFF. The CDR3 DNA follows: TGCAGCCAACAGGGGAGTGGGGCCACTGAAGCTTTCTTT. The rearrangement links TRBV29-1 to TRBJ1-1, with 7 bases aligning to TRBD1. CDR3 length: 13 amino acids. From germline, CDR1 is SQVTM and CDR2 ANQGSEA. Losses at the gene ends were 8 bases for V and 4 bases for J; bases not matched to a gene: 10.

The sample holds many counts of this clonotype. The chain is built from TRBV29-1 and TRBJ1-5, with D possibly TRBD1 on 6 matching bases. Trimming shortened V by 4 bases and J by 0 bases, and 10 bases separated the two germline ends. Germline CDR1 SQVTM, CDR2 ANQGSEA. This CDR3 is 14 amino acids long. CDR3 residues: CSVAGAGSNQPQHF. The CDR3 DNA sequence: TGCAGCGTTGCAGGGGCCGGTAGCAATCAGCCCCAGCATTTT.

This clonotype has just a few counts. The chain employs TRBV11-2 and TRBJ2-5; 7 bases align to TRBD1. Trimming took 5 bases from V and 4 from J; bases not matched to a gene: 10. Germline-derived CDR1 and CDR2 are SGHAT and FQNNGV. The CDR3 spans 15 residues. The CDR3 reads CASSPSRGGRETQYF. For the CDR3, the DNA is TGTGCCAGCAGCCCCTCTCGAGGGGGCAGAGAGACCCAGTACTTC.

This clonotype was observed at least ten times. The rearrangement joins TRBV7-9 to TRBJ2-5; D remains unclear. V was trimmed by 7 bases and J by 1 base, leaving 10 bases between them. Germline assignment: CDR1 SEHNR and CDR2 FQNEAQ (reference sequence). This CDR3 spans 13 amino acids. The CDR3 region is CASISDGQETQYF. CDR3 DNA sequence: TGTGCCAGCATTTCGGACGGCCAAGAGACCCAGTACTTC.

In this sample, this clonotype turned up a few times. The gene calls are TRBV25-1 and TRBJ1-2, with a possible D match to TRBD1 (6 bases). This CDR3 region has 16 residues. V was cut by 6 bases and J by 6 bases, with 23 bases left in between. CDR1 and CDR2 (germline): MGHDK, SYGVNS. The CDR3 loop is CASSHSPMRGDHGYTF. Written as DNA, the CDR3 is TGTGCCAGCAGCCATTCACCTATGAGGGGGGACCATGGCTACACCTTC.

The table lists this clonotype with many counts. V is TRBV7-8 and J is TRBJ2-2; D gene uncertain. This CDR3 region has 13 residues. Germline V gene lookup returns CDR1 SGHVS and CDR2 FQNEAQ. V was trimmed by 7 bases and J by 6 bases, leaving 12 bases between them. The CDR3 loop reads CASNPDQAGELFF. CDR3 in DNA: TGTGCCAGCAACCCAGACCAGGCCGGGGAGCTGTTTTTT.

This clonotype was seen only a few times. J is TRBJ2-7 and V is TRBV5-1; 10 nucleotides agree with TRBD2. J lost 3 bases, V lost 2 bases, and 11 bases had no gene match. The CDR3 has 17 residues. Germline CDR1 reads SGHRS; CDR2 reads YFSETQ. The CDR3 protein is CASSFLLASGRIYEQYF. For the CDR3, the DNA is TGCGCCAGCAGCTTCCTACTGGCTAGCGGGAGAATCTACGAGCAGTACTTC.

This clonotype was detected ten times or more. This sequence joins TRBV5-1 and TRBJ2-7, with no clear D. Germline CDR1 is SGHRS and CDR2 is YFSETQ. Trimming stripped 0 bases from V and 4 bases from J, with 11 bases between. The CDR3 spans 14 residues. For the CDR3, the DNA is TGCGCCAGCAGCTTGGCCAATCAGGCGTACGAGCAGTACTTC. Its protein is CASSLANQAYEQYF.

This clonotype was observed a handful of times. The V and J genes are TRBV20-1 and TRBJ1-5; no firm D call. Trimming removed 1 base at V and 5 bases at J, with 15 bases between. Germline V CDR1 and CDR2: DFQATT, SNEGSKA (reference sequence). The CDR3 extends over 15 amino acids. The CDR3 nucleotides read TGCAGTGCTAGAGGCTCTGGGTATGACGATCAGCCCCAGCATTTT. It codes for CSARGSGYDDQPQHF.

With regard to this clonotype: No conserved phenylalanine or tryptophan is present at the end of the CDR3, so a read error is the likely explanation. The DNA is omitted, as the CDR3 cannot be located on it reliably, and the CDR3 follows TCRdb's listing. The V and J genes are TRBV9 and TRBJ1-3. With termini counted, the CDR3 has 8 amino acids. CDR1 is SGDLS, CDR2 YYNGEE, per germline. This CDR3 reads CASSVSTS.

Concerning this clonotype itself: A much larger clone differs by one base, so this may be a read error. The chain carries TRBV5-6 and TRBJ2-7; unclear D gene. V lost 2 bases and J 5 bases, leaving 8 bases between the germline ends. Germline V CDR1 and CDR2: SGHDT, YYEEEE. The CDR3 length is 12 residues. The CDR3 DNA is TGTGCCAGCAGCTTCCGCCCTGACGAGCAGTACTTC. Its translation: CASSFRPDEQYF.

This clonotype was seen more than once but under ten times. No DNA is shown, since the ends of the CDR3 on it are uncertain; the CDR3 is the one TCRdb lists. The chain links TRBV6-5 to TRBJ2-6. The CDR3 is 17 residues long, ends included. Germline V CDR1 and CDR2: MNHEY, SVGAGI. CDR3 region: CASSTSGLISGANVLTF.

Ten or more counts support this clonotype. The CDR3 bases are TGCAGCGTTGAACAGGACTCCTACGAGCAGTACTTC. This codes for CSVEQDSYEQYF. The chain couples TRBV29-1 to TRBJ2-7; D not certain. V lost 2 bases and J 0 bases, leaving 5 bases between the germline ends. The germline CDR1 and CDR2 sequences are SQVTM and ANQGSEA. The CDR3 has 12 residues.

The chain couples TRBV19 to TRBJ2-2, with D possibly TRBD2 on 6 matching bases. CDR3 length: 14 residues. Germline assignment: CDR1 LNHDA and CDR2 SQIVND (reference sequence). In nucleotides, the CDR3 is TGTGCTACCAGACCGGGGGTGGCAACCGGGGAGCTGTTTTTT. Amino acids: CATRPGVATGELFF.

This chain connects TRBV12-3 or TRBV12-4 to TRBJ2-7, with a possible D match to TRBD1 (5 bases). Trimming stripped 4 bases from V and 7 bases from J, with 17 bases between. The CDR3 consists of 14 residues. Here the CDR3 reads CASSWPGRTGEQYF. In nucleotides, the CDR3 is TGTGCCAGCAGTTGGCCAGGGCGGACCGGGGAGCAGTACTTC.

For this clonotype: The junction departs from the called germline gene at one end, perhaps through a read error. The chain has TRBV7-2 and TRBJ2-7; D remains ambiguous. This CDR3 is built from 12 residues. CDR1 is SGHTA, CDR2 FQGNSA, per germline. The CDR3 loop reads CASSLDAYELYF. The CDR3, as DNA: TGTGCCAGCAGCTTAGATGCCTACGAGCTGTACTTC.